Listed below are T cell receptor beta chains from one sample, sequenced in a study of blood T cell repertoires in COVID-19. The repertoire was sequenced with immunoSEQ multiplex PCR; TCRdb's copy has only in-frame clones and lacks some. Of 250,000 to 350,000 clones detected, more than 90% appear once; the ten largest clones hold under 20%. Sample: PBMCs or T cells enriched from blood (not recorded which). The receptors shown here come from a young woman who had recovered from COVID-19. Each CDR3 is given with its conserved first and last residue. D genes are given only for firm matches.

CASSARDRVVGELFF	TRBD1	TRBV7-3
CASSLISGGKLFF	TRBD1	TRBV28
CASSIRLAFNEQFF	TRBD2	TRBV19
CATSRDRGYGYTF	.	TRBV15
CASSPGGQANTEAFF	TRBD1	TRBV9
CASSPPGGLGELFF	.	TRBV18
CASSPTLGGSHF	.	TRBV12-3/TRBV12-4
CASSPRVGGASTDTQYF	TRBD2	TRBV9
CATSDSSGNTIYF	.	TRBV24-1
CASSVGATGKSPLHF	.	TRBV9
CASSLSFYEQFF	.	TRBV7-2
CATSFTAFGTDTQYF	.	TRBV24-1
CASGGTGGYGYTF	TRBD1	TRBV7-9
CASSETSGGMHNEQFF	TRBD2	TRBV2
CASSLSGVEEQYF	.	TRBV28
CASRPTGYVVYNSPLHF	.	TRBV28
CASSRQDYGYTF	.	TRBV7-9
CASRRTGGTVPYEQYF	TRBD1	TRBV5-4
CASTDSYEQYF	.	TRBV2
CASRGQHYEQYF	TRBD1	TRBV7-9
CASTGQGFNEKLFF	TRBD1	TRBV28
CASSEDHTDTQYF	.	TRBV6-1
CASSLGDSQQETQYF	TRBD1	TRBV5-1
CASSLQRGSSYEQYF	TRBD2	TRBV27
CASSPLGASTDTQYF	.	TRBV7-8
CASSSASGVYNEQFF	TRBD2	TRBV7-2
CASSIGGARNTEAFF	.	TRBV19
CASSLFTGGLDTQYF	TRBD1	TRBV28
CASRFAPLGDYGYTF	.	TRBV6-5
CASSLTAYEQYF	.	TRBV7-9
CASSLAWKAGEADTQYF	.	TRBV5-1
CASSLGPDRAGGYTF	TRBD1	TRBV5-1
CASSVDRSYGYTF	TRBD1	TRBV6-2/TRBV6-3
CATATSGGGREQYF	TRBD2	TRBV10-3
CASSTPLGLAGFGEQFF	TRBD2	TRBV5-5
CASSIDTQRAEAFF	.	TRBV19
CASSSSIVAAKDTQYF	.	TRBV5-1
CASSPRQGTGGYEQYF	.	TRBV5-4
CASSLVGREREKLFF	.	TRBV5-1
CASRTTGTPHKQYF	.	TRBV28
CASSYSQRDLGELFF	TRBD2	TRBV6-2/TRBV6-3
CAISTGQGNVQYF	TRBD1	TRBV10-3
CASSQDFNNRGMGGYTF	.	TRBV4-1
CASTLQGFQPQHF	.	TRBV7-8
CASSLGTVNTEAFF	.	TRBV5-4
CASGERDSRGEQFF	TRBD2	TRBV6-5
CASRRPTSGSSTDTQYF	TRBD2	TRBV5-1
CAIGSGLTDTQYF	.	TRBV10-3
CATPVASGETYNEQFF	TRBD2	TRBV24-1
CASSVGQKTGNTIYF	.	TRBV9
CASSRQGISTGANVLTF	TRBD1	TRBV9
CAISESGTSGRWELFF	TRBD2	TRBV10-3
CAIKGAGYEQYF	TRBD1	TRBV10-3
CASSLRRGGQPQHF	.	TRBV5-1
CASSLVGSLQTTQYF	.	TRBV7-9